This T cell receptor (beta chain) was sequenced for a study of cytomegalovirus exposure and HLA in healthy donors. The assay was immunoSEQ multiplex PCR, and TCRdb's table has in-frame clones only and misses some. The sample consists of tens of thousands of clones, approximately 90% of them appearing once. V was pared by 4 bases and J by 5 bases, with 11 bases of the junction left unmatched. This CDR3 is built from 16 residues. CDR1 is MNHNS, CDR2 SASEGT, per germline. The sample was PBMCs. The genes are TRBV6-1 and TRBJ1-3; TRBD1 matches 7 bases. This clonotype originated in a man between 18 and 35 years old in good health and CMV-seronegative. The CDR3: CASSGSETGRRNTIYF. CDR3 DNA: TGTGCCAGCAGTGGCTCTGAGACAGGGAGGCGAAACACCATATATTTT.